This TCR beta chain was sequenced during a study of blood T cells in healthy people across ages (dated by TCRdb to about 2015). Notes on the research overall: Template switching captured roughly one uniquely barcoded TCR beta cDNA molecule per two T cells in model experiments. Age-related changes in TCR beta repertoire diversity were measured in the study by deep sequencing normalized with unique cDNA molecular identifiers. To avoid experimental bias, donors of different ages were spread randomly across the sequencing lanes. Four age groups were formed from the donors: young (average roughly 15 years), middle-aged (approximately 39), aged (more than 55) and long-lived (more than 75). Using the same blood draw, the study looked at two additional independent replicas of 1 million unique cDNA reads for two donors, one aged 18 to 29 and the other aged 80 or older.

V and J are trimmed by 4 bases and 9 bases, and the gene matches miss 5 bases of the junction. The CDR3 measures 12 amino acids from cysteine to phenylalanine. Only the CDR3 DNA is retained, 36 bases long and in frame from the first base. CDR1 and CDR2 (SQVTM, ANQGSEA) derive from the germline V gene. Library prep was done by 5' RACE. Instrument on record: Illumina HiSeq 2500. A second about 6 to 11 cycle PCR used a sample-barcoded 5' primer and a J-beta primer mix. Each TCR beta cDNA molecule received a unique molecular identifier from a template-switch 5' adaptor carrying 12 random nucleotides. At least 2.5 million CDR3-containing paired-end reads were obtained from each sample. First-strand cDNA was synthesized from all RNA with the Mint cDNA synthesis kit, primed by a TRBC-specific oligonucleotide. Following uracil-DNA glycosylase treatment, all cDNA underwent a first 18-cycle PCR with the universal primers M1SS and BC2_uni_R. On the authors' methods: Each sample was normalized by randomly selecting 1 million high-quality reads, each carrying a distinct molecular identifier. Reads with shared molecular identifiers were discarded instead of being binned into consensus sequences. MiTCR, with a Q25 quality threshold and the strictest error-elimination algorithm, was used for CDR3 identification, clonotype clustering and error correction. A nonparametric unseen species model using Euler transformation provided a lower-bound estimate of total TCR beta diversity. Using fastp at Q25 and MiXCR, TCRdb reprocessed the public reads and kept productive beta chains. Rows are unified per CDR3 protein, each entry keeping the most common DNA and genes. TCRdb, rather than the study authors, made the V and J calls. In all, the sample holds 700,000 to 900,000 distinct CDR3 sequences, and approximately 55% of those were seen once. The ten largest clonotypes hold 41% of the sample.

The 39 donors, aged roughly 6 to 90 years, were systemically healthy Caucasian individuals from Russia. Each donor gave around 9.5 milliliters of peripheral blood, collected into EDTA-treated Vacutainer tubes. PBMCs were isolated by Ficoll-Paque density-gradient centrifugation, with at least 6 million obtained per sample. Total RNA was extracted from PBMCs with Trizol reagent, with at least 5 micrograms obtained per sample. The percentages of naive CD45RAhigh/CD27high T cells were determined by flow cytometry on a PBMC aliquot from every donor. General findings and caveats noted by the study authors: Because the CMV infection status of the donors was unknown, age-related changes in expanded clonotypes may potentially have been confounded. The percentage of naive T cells measured by flow cytometry correlated strongly with observed TCR beta diversity. Observed TCR beta diversity per million T cells fell roughly linearly with age, and a significant reduction was already apparent by age around 36. Compared with the aged group, the long-lived group had more naive CD4+ T cells, fewer expanded clones and increased TCR diversity, suggesting age selection. Because profiling used bulk unsorted PBMCs, naive and antigen-experienced compartments could not be compared conclusively. Estimates of total diversity based on one million sequenced T cells were considered lower bounds and underestimates.

In the case of this clonotype: Its target antigen remains unknown. No clone much larger than this one lies a single base away; base qualities are absent.

Sequences were obtained from blood. This receptor chain uses TRBV29-1 and TRBJ2-1; 8 middle bases align to TRBD1. This sequence originates from an elderly man in good health. The DNA sequence is as follows: TGCAGCGTTGCCATGACAGGGGCTGAGCAGTTCTTC. This encodes CSVAMTGAEQFF.